This TCR beta chain was profiled in a study of blood T cell repertoires in COVID-19 (dated by TCRdb to the early 2020s). With respect to the entire study: The collaborator samples originated in the United States, Italy and Spain and spanned the acute and convalescent phases of COVID-19. Samples came from the ongoing ImmuneRACE study (first 160 participants) plus 1,254 subjects from 6 global collaborators. Where HLA class I and class II types were available, the types were taken from metadata supplied by the sample provider, not from assay-based typing. The repertoires were made available in a free public database intended to serve as a resource for research on the immune response to SARS-CoV-2. The dataset comprised deeply sampled blood TCRbeta repertoires from subjects exposed to, actively infected with, or recovered from COVID-19. The material from the prospective study consisted of cDNA or gDNA derived from T cells, B-cell-depleted T cells, or PBMCs. Nearly every sample came with metadata listing a de-identified subject ID, COVID-19 status, age in years and sex. Points the paper makes about the study in general: The amount of clinical and demographic metadata varied by source and participant and was provided uncurated.

TCRbeta CDR3 regions were amplified from genomic DNA by means of the immunoSEQ Assay, a bias-controlled multiplex PCR. On the authors' methods: Nucleated cell counts per sample were estimated from amplification of reference gene primers within the assay. To quantify the absolute abundance of each unique TCRbeta CDR3 rearrangement, sequence reads were collapsed and filtered. For each sample, productive Simpson clonality was calculated as the square root of Simpson's diversity index over productive rearrangements. TCRdb retrieved this table from immuneACCESS and kept in-frame rearrangements only. Not all clones are present; in checked studies, unresolved V genes account for under half, and no reason is known for the remainder. D and trimming come from the DNA, and the V and J calls and clone size come from that table. The sample includes just over 300,000 clones, with approximately 89% observed a single time. Clones ranked in the top ten supply about 2% of the sample.

Regarding this clone: It has no known antigen specificity. Qualities for individual bases were not recorded, and no much larger clone is one base off.

In Seattle, one collaborating source enrolled patients while the infection was active and tracked those patients longitudinally over the course of disease. The collaborating institutions used their own protocols to collect whole blood in K2EDTA tubes. For TCRbeta analysis, collaborator samples were shipped as frozen whole blood, as isolated PBMCs, or as DNA extracted from either sample type. From the germline V gene, CDR1 is SGHDT and CDR2 is YYEEEE. The V end gives up 2 bases and the J end 7 bases, leaving 5 bases in the junction not matched to a gene. The cysteine opens and the phenylalanine closes a CDR3 of 14 amino acids. Only the CDR3 DNA is retained, 42 bases long and in frame from the first base.

The material sequenced was peripheral blood. The TCR sequence derives from a woman aged 30 to 39 with COVID-19, enrolled during active disease. The chain is made from TRBV5-6 and TRBJ1-5; 8 bases in the middle match TRBD1. Here is the DNA: TGTGCCAGCAGCTTTGGACAGGGCGGACAGCCCCAGCATTTT. This sequence encodes CASSFGQGGQPQHF.